A selection of T cell receptor beta chains follows, all from one sample in a study of T cell responses to AZD1222 COVID-19 vaccine. The data were produced by immunoSEQ multiplex PCR, yet TCRdb's version contains in-frame clones alone and is incomplete. The table lists 98,000 or so clones, approximately 89% of them singletons. Source: peripheral blood, taken on day 0 of AZD1222 vaccination. Source of these receptors: an adult in good health. The CDR3 runs from the conserved cysteine through the conserved F or W. The D gene is left open where the match is weak. Clone size is stated in some rows and not others, as once, few, many or a class when expanded.

J,V,size,D,DNA,CDR3
TRBJ1-6,TRBV27,.,.,TGTGCCAGCAGTTCCGGGACCGTACATTCACCCCTCCACTTT,CASSSGTVHSPLHF
TRBJ1-2,TRBV7-2,once,.,TGTGCCAGCAGCTCCGGTTCGTATGGCTACACCTTC,CASSSGSYGYTF
TRBJ1-2,TRBV20-1,.,.,TGCAGTGCTAGTGGAGGGCGGGGGAACTATGGCTACACCTTC,CSASGGRGNYGYTF
TRBJ1-4,TRBV6-5,.,TRBD1,TGTGCCAGCAGGAGACAGGGTGATGAAAAACTGTTTTTT,CASRRQGDEKLFF
TRBJ2-1,TRBV5-1,.,.,TGCGCCAGCAGCTATTCGACAGGAAATGAGCAGTTCTTC,CASSYSTGNEQFF
TRBJ1-4,TRBV27,.,.,TGTGCCAGCAGGCCGGGCTCCCTCGGCGAAAAACTGTTTTTT,CASRPGSLGEKLFF
TRBJ1-1,TRBV18,.,TRBD1,TGTGCCAGCTCACCATTGACAGGGAATAAGTGGACTGAAGCTTTCTTT,CASSPLTGNKWTEAFF
TRBJ2-3,TRBV5-6,.,.,TGTGCCAGCAGCTTGGGACTTAGCACAGATACGCAGTATTTT,CASSLGLSTDTQYF
TRBJ1-2,TRBV27,.,.,TGTGCCAGCAGTAAGACAAAGAATCACACCTTC,CASSKTKNHTF
TRBJ1-1,TRBV19,.,TRBD1,TGTGCCAGTACCCCCCGGGACAGGGAAATTGGGAGCACTGAAGCTTTCTTT,CASTPRDREIGSTEAFF
TRBJ2-7,TRBV6-2/TRBV6-3,.,.,TGTGCCAGCAGTTATTTAGGCTGGAAGGGAGAGCAGTACTTC,CASSYLGWKGEQYF
TRBJ1-1,TRBV28,.,.,TGTGCCAGCAGTTTATACGGAAAAGCTAACACTGAAGCTTTCTTT,CASSLYGKANTEAFF
TRBJ1-2,TRBV7-2,.,TRBD1,TGTGCCAGCAGCGGATTGACAGGGGGCTATGGCTACACCTTC,CASSGLTGGYGYTF
TRBJ2-7,TRBV7-2,.,TRBD1,TGTGCCAGCAGCCAACAGGGGATCTACGAGCAGTACTTC,CASSQQGIYEQYF
TRBJ1-2,TRBV28,.,.,TGTGCCAGCGTACTTCATCCCTATGGCTACACCTTC,CASVLHPYGYTF
TRBJ1-2,TRBV28,.,.,TGTGCCAGCATTCCGGGCCAGGAGTATGGCTACACCTTC,CASIPGQEYGYTF
TRBJ1-2,TRBV4-2,few,.,TGTGCCAGCAGCCAAAAGGCAGGGTCCGGCTACACCTTC,CASSQKAGSGYTF
TRBJ1-2,TRBV7-2,.,TRBD1,TGTGCCAGCAGCTTAGAGAACAGGGGAAGGGGTGGCTACACCTTC,CASSLENRGRGGYTF
TRBJ2-5,TRBV10-3,.,TRBD2,TGTGCCATCAGTGAAGGATCGCGGGGGCAAGAGACCCAGTACTTC,CAISEGSRGQETQYF
TRBJ2-5,TRBV7-6,.,TRBD2,TGTGCCAGCAGCCGGCGGTTAGCGGGAGCCCAAGAGACCCAGTACTTC,CASSRRLAGAQETQYF
TRBJ2-2,TRBV19,.,.,TGTGCCAGTAGCGCATACTTGGGACTCTACACCGGGGAGCTGTTTTTT,CASSAYLGLYTGELFF
TRBJ2-1,TRBV25-1,.,.,TGTGCCAGCAGTTTACGGACGGCATACAATGAGCAGTTCTTC,CASSLRTAYNEQFF
TRBJ2-2,TRBV7-2,.,TRBD2,TGTGCCAGCAGACTAGCGGGAACCTACACCGGGGAGCTGTTTTTT,CASRLAGTYTGELFF
TRBJ2-2,TRBV19,.,.,TGTGCCAGTAGTATCCCCCCGGGGACGGGGAACACCGGGGAGCTGTTTTTT,CASSIPPGTGNTGELFF
TRBJ2-5,TRBV9,.,TRBD1,TGTGCCAGCAGCCCCGGACAGGGGTCGGGGGAGACCCAGTACTTC,CASSPGQGSGETQYF
TRBJ1-2,TRBV7-9,.,.,TGTGCCAGCAGCTTTGACCTGGGGGGCGGCTATGGCTACACCTTC,CASSFDLGGGYGYTF
TRBJ2-1,TRBV5-1,.,.,TGCGCCAGCAGCTTGGACCAACTAGGACTAAGAGCTCGCAATGAGCAGTTCTTC,CASSLDQLGLRARNEQFF
TRBJ1-6,TRBV12-3/TRBV12-4,.,.,TGTGCCAGCAGTTTGGGGATACAGTCACCCCTCCACTTT,CASSLGIQSPLHF
TRBJ1-4,TRBV30,.,.,TGTGCCTGGAGTCAGGGTAGGGAAAAACTGTTTTTT,CAWSQGREKLFF
TRBJ1-1,TRBV13,.,.,TGTGCCAGCAGCTTAACCGGGACCGAAGCTTTCTTT,CASSLTGTEAFF
TRBJ1-1,TRBV4-1,.,TRBD1,TGCGCCAGCAGGTTAACAGGGGTAGGAACTGAAGCTTTCTTT,CASRLTGVGTEAFF
TRBJ1-3,TRBV19,.,.,TGTGCCACCGAGGGGAGGGTCTTGAACACCATATATTTT,CATEGRVLNTIYF
TRBJ1-4,TRBV9,.,TRBD1,TGTGCCAGCAGCTCCTTAACAGGGGGTGGTGAAAAACTGTTTTTT,CASSSLTGGGEKLFF
TRBJ2-1,TRBV7-9,once,TRBD2,TGTGCCAGCAGCCCAGGGACTAGCTGGAATGAGCAGTTCTTC,CASSPGTSWNEQFF
TRBJ1-2,TRBV9,.,.,TGTGCCAGCAGCGTAGTAACAGCGTCTAACTATGGCTACACCTTC,CASSVVTASNYGYTF
TRBJ1-1,TRBV4-1,.,.,TGCGCCAGCAGCCAAGATTTCCGGGAGAACACTGAAGCTTTCTTT,CASSQDFRENTEAFF
TRBJ1-2,TRBV7-2,.,.,TGTGCCAGCAGCCCCCGGACAGATAACTATGGCTACACCTTC,CASSPRTDNYGYTF
TRBJ2-7,TRBV27,.,.,TGTGCCAGCAGTTTTTCTCACAGGACCTACGAGCAGTACTTC,CASSFSHRTYEQYF
TRBJ1-1,TRBV11-3,.,.,TGTGCCAGCAGCCCTGAGACAGGTTACAAGGCTTTCTTT,CASSPETGYKAFF
TRBJ1-1,TRBV15,.,.,TGTGCCACCAGCAGAGCACACAGGATGAACACTGAAGCTTTCTTT,CATSRAHRMNTEAFF
TRBJ1-2,TRBV24-1,.,.,TGTGCCACCAGTGTTTCAGGAGGCTATGGCTACACCTTC,CATSVSGGYGYTF
TRBJ2-7,TRBV29-1,.,TRBD1,TGCAGCGTCTCCCGGACAGGGGGGTACGAGCAGTACTTC,CSVSRTGGYEQYF
TRBJ2-1,TRBV12-5,few,.,TGTGCTAGTGGTTTAAGCCAGCACAATGAGCAGTTCTTC,CASGLSQHNEQFF
TRBJ1-2,TRBV4-3,.,.,TGCGCCAGCAGCCCCCAAGGGGGGCTCGGCTACACCTTC,CASSPQGGLGYTF
TRBJ2-2,TRBV11-2,.,.,TGTGCCAGCAGCATCGGACCGAGGAACACCGGGGAGCTGTTTTTT,CASSIGPRNTGELFF
TRBJ2-5,TRBV5-1,.,TRBD2,TGCGCCAGCGCGACTAGCGGGGCCCAAGAGACCCAGTACTTC,CASATSGAQETQYF
TRBJ1-5,TRBV18,.,.,TGTGCCAGCTCACCCACTAACCCGTTGAAACAGGGCCTCTGGGGTCAGCCCCAGCATTTT,CASSPTNPLKQGLWGQPQHF
TRBJ1-1,TRBV5-4,once,.,TGTGCCAGCAGCTTCCGGGTCGGGGGAGGCACTGAAGCTTTCTTT,CASSFRVGGGTEAFF
TRBJ2-1,TRBV6-5,.,.,TGTGCCAGCAGTTACCCGGGGGGCGTGCAGTTCTTC,CASSYPGGVQFF
TRBJ2-7,TRBV3-1/TRBV3-2,.,.,TGTGCCAGCAGCCTCCGACTGGGGGACGAGCAGTACTTC,CASSLRLGDEQYF
TRBJ2-5,TRBV3-1/TRBV3-2,once,TRBD1,TGTGCCAGCAGCCTCCGGGACAGGACCCAAGAGACCCAGTACTTC,CASSLRDRTQETQYF
TRBJ1-5,TRBV6-5,.,TRBD1,TGTGCCAGCACCCATGACAGGGACCAGCCCCAGCATTTT,CASTHDRDQPQHF
TRBJ1-4,TRBV2,.,.,TGTGCCAGCAGATGGACAGAAGCCGAAAAACTGTTTTTT,CASRWTEAEKLFF
TRBJ2-5,TRBV10-3,.,.,TGTGCCATCAGTGGCCGGCAGGGAGAGACCCAGTACTTC,CAISGRQGETQYF
TRBJ2-1,TRBV13,few,TRBD2,TGTGCCAGCAGCTCCCTGACTAGCGGGGGGGTAGATGAGCAGTTCTTC,CASSSLTSGGVDEQFF